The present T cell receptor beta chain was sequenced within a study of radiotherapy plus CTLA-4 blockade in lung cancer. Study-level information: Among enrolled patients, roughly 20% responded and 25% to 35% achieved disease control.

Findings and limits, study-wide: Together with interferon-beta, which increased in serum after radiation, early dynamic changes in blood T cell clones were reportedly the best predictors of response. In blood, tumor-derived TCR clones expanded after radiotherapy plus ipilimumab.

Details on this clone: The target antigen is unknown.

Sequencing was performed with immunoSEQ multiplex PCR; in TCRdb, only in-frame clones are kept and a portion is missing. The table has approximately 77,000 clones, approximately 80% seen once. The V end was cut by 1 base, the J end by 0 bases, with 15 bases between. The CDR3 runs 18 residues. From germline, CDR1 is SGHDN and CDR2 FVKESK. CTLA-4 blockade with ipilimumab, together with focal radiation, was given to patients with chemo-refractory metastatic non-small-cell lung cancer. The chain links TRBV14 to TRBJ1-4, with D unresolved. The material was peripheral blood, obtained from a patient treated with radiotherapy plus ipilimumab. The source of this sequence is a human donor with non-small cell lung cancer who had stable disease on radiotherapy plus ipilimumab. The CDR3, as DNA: TGTGCCAGCAGCCAAGGAGGCCAGCCGCTTTCAACTAATGAAAAACTGTTTTTT. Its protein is CASSQGGQPLSTNEKLFF.